Described below is a single T cell receptor beta chain sequence and its context. Its target is not known. The germline V gene has CDR1 SGDLS and CDR2 YYNGEE. CDR3 length: 13 residues. V was pared by 5 bases and J by 6 bases, with 14 bases between. The assay was immunoSEQ multiplex PCR, and TCRdb's table has in-frame clones only and misses some. This sample has over 25,000 clones, with approximately 85% found just once. The sample comes from a study of OX40 agonist ivuxolimab in advanced cancers. As for the study in general: Patients were treated with ivuxolimab, an agonistic anti-OX40 (CD134) antibody.

Study conclusions and caveats: CD8+ T cells (on average) carried more expanded clones than CD4+ T cells.

The chain combines TRBV9 with TRBJ1-1; D is ambiguous. This TCR came from an adult with an advanced solid tumor such as melanoma, head and neck, liver or kidney cancer. Sequencing was performed on CD4+ or CD8+ T cells sorted from blood, taken in a trial of the OX40 agonist ivuxolimab. DNA of the CDR3: TGTGCCAGCAGTCGTGAATTAGACCCTGAAGCTTTCTTT. Translation: CASSRELDPEAFF.